What follows are 17 T cell receptor beta chains derived from one specimen sequenced in a study of CD8+CD57+ T cells in acquired aplastic anemia. The TCR beta profiling, which covered VDJ combination and CDR3 sequence, was carried out using genomic DNA as the template. A single record per CDR3 protein comes from TCRdb applying MiXCR to the reads. Of 150,000 to 200,000 distinct CDR3 sequences listed, 55% to 70% are singletons. Sequencing was performed on sorted CD4+, CD8+, or CD8+CD57+ T cells (not recorded which) from PBMCs. These receptors came from a human donor with severe aplastic anemia or a healthy control (not recorded which).

CDR3 sequence reads: CASSVQGLQFF. CDR3 DNA: TGTGCCAGCAGTGTACAGGGTTTACAGTTCTTC. The chain joins TRBV7-8 to TRBJ2-1, with TRBD1 as a possible D gene (6 bases). The V end was cut by 6 bases, the J end by 13 bases, with 13 bases between. Germline lookup yields CDR1 SGHVS and CDR2 FQNEAQ. The CDR3 extends over 11 amino acids. The full variable domain, in which reference TRBV7-8 and TRBJ2-1 provide the parts outside the CDR3, is GAGVSQSPRYKVAKRGQDVALRCDPISGHVSLFWYQQALGQGPEFLTYFQNEAQLDKSGLPSDRFFAERPEGSVSTLKIQRTQQEDSAVYLCASSVQGLQFFGPGTRLTVL.

This sequence joins TRBV19 and TRBJ1-1, with 7 bases that match TRBD1. The CDR3 is 15 residues long. The germline V gene has CDR1 LNHDA and CDR2 SQIVND (reference sequence). Germline trimming cut 5 bases from V and 0 bases from J; bases unmatched to any gene: 6. CDR3 sequence (DNA): TGTGCCAGTAGTGCGACAGGGTCGTTGAACACTGAAGCTTTCTTT. This codes for CASSATGSLNTEAFF.

The chain has TRBV7-6 and TRBJ2-1, with D possibly being TRBD2 (6 bases). This CDR3 has 14 amino acids. Trimming removed 7 bases at V and 4 bases at J, with 14 bases between. Germline assignment: CDR1 SGHVS and CDR2 FNYEAQ. The CDR3 is CASTPLGGYNEQFF. The CDR3, as DNA: TGTGCCAGCACCCCGTTGGGGGGTTACAATGAGCAGTTCTTC. The entire variable domain, with the rest obtained from reference TRBV7-6 and TRBJ2-1, is as follows: GAGVSQSPRYKVTKRGQDVALRCDPISGHVSLYWYRQALGQGPEFLTYFNYEAQQDKSGLPNDRFSAERPEGSISTLTIQRTEQRDSAMYRCASTPLGGYNEQFFGPGTRLTVL.

This clonotype was counted once. The chain recombines TRBV7-8 with TRBJ1-5, with 9 bases lining up with TRBD1. Germline V lookup: CDR1 SGHVS, CDR2 FQNEAQ. J lost 10 bases, V lost 5 bases, and 15 bases had no gene match. The CDR3 length is 16 residues. CDR3 DNA: TGTGCCAGCAGCCAGGACAGGGGCCACCTGTGGCAACCCCAGCATTTT. Translating gives CASSQDRGHLWQPQHF.

The chain has TRBV9 and TRBJ2-7; D gene unclear. V was trimmed by 2 bases and J by 0 bases, leaving 12 bases between them. The CDR3 is made up of 15 amino acids. The germline V gene encodes CDR1 SGDLS and CDR2 YYNGEE. The CDR3 sequence is CASSVDASSSYEQYF. As DNA, the CDR3 is TGTGCCAGCAGCGTCGACGCATCTAGCTCCTACGAGCAGTACTTC.

The chain is built from TRBV10-1 and TRBJ1-1, with D unclear. The CDR3 has 15 residues. Germline assignment: CDR1 WNHNN and CDR2 SYGVQD (reference sequence). Trimming stripped 6 bases from V and 1 base from J, with 15 bases between. As DNA, the CDR3 is TGCGCCAGCAGGCCCCCTGGTAACCAGAACACTGAAGCTTTCTTT. It is translated as CASRPPGNQNTEAFF.

The genes are TRBV20-1 and TRBJ2-3; the D is unclear. The CDR3 is made up of 14 amino acids. Between the trimmed V and J ends, which lost 0 bases and 2 bases, there was a span of 9 bases. Germline CDR1 and CDR2: DFQATT and SNEGSKA (reference sequence). This CDR3 reads CSAREPPTTDTQYF. As DNA, the CDR3 is TGCAGTGCTAGAGAACCTCCTACCACAGATACGCAGTATTTT.

This clonotype occurred many times. The rearrangement joins TRBV19 to TRBJ1-1, with TRBD1 matching over 8 bases. The germline V gene has CDR1 LNHDA and CDR2 SQIVND (reference sequence). Trimming removed 2 bases from V and 1 base from J; junction bases left unmatched: 6. This CDR3 region has 16 residues. CDR3 in amino acids: CASSITTGEGNTEAFF. Here the CDR3 DNA reads TGTGCCAGTAGTATAACGACAGGGGAGGGGAACACTGAAGCTTTCTTT.

This clonotype was seen a handful of times. The V gene is TRBV20-1, the J gene TRBJ2-5; TRBD1 aligns across 7 bases. This CDR3 spans 12 amino acids. Germline CDR1 is DFQATT and CDR2 is SNEGSKA (reference sequence). J was trimmed by 5 bases and V by 6 bases; bases with no gene match: 6. The CDR3 sequence: CSAQKGGETQYF. The CDR3 coding sequence is TGCAGTGCACAGAAAGGGGGCGAGACCCAGTACTTC.

The CDR3 region is CASSLETGYNSPLHF. CDR3 sequence (DNA): TGTGCCAGCAGCCTCGAAACAGGGTATAATTCACCCCTCCACTTT. The gene calls are TRBV7-8 and TRBJ1-6, with a tentative D call TRBD1 (6 bases). The CDR3 is 15 residues long. V shed 5 bases and J shed 4 bases, with 12 bases lying between them. The germline V gene has CDR1 SGHVS and CDR2 FQNEAQ. The full variable domain, with the rest looked up from reference TRBV7-8 and TRBJ1-6, is GAGVSQSPRYKVAKRGQDVALRCDPISGHVSLFWYQQALGQGPEFLTYFQNEAQLDKSGLPSDRFFAERPEGSVSTLKIQRTQQEDSAVYLCASSLETGYNSPLHFGNGTRLTVT.

This clonotype showed up many times. This sequence joins TRBV20-1 and TRBJ1-3, with 9 bases identical to TRBD1. Germline values: CDR1 DFQATT, CDR2 SNEGSKA (reference sequence). V trimming: 2 bases; J trimming: 4 bases; junction bases outside the gene matches: 6. This CDR3 has 15 residues. CDR3 in amino acids: CSARHTGGPGNTIYF. The CDR3 DNA is TGCAGTGCTAGACATACAGGGGGCCCGGGAAACACCATATATTTT.

This sequence joins TRBV2 and TRBJ2-7; D may match TRBD1 or TRBD2 (5 bases each). Germline assignment: CDR1 SNHLY and CDR2 FYNNEI. The CDR3 extends over 14 amino acids. Deletions cut 3 bases from V and 3 bases from J, with 12 bases between. The CDR3 region is CASSEGPRLYEQYF. CDR3 bases: TGTGCCAGCAGTGAGGGACCAAGGCTCTACGAGCAGTACTTC.

This clonotype was found many times. V and J are TRBV7-6 and TRBJ1-4, with D possibly being TRBD1 (5 bases). CDR1 and CDR2 from the germline V gene are SGHVS and FNYEAQ. This CDR3 spans 15 amino acids. V lost 1 base, J lost 5 bases, and 11 bases lay in between. The chain's CDR3 is CASSLEAGSNEKLFF. CDR3 coding DNA: TGTGCCAGCAGCTTAGAAGCAGGGTCCAATGAAAAACTGTTTTTT.

J is TRBJ2-3 and V is TRBV7-9; D may be TRBD2 (6 bases). Germline V gene lookup returns CDR1 SEHNR and CDR2 FQNEAQ (reference sequence). The V gene lost 1 base and the J gene lost 2 bases, with 10 bases spanning the gap. The CDR3 is made up of 15 amino acids. CDR3: CASSLGRAYTDTQYF. DNA of the CDR3: TGTGCCAGCAGCTTAGGGAGGGCTTACACAGATACGCAGTATTTT.

This clonotype was seen a single time. The chain has TRBV7-2 and TRBJ2-1; 9 nucleotides agree with TRBD2. The germline V gene encodes CDR1 SGHTA and CDR2 FQGNSA. With V trimmed by 2 bases and J by 9 bases, 8 bases remained unmatched. The CDR3 runs to 15 residues. Here the CDR3 DNA reads TGTGCCAGCAGCTTAACGGGCGGGGGGGTTGTTGAGCAGTTCTTC. Its protein is CASSLTGGGVVEQFF.

The table lists this clonotype with many counts. V gene TRBV7-2 combines with J gene TRBJ2-7; D is possibly TRBD2 (5 bases). V was shortened by 7 bases and J by 2 bases, with 21 bases between the two germline ends. The CDR3 totals 16 residues. Germline CDR1 reads SGHTA; CDR2 reads FQGNSA. The CDR3 is CASTEGGYDLTYEQYF. CDR3 nucleotides: TGTGCCAGCACGGAAGGAGGTTACGACTTAACCTACGAGCAGTACTTC.

V is TRBV6-4 and J is TRBJ2-5; 9 nucleotides align to TRBD2. The CDR3 covers 14 residues. The germline CDR1 and CDR2 sequences are MRHNA and SNTAGT. With 3 bases clipped from V and 2 bases from J, the junction kept 1 base outside the gene matches. CDR3 sequence reads: CASSESGGQETQYF. In DNA form, the CDR3 reads TGTGCCAGCAGTGAGAGCGGGGGGCAAGAGACCCAGTACTTC.